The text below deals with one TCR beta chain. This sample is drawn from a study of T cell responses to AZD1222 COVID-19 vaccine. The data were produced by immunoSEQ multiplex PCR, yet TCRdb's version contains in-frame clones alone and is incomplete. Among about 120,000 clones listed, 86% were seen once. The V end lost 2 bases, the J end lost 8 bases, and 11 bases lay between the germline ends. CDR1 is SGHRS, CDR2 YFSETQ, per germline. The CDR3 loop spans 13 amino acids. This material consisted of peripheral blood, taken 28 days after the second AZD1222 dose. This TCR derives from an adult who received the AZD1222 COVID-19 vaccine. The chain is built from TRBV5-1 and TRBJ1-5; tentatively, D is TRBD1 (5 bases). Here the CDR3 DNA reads TGCGCCAGCAGCTTTTCGGGGCTGGAGCCCCAGCATTTT. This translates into CASSFSGLEPQHF.